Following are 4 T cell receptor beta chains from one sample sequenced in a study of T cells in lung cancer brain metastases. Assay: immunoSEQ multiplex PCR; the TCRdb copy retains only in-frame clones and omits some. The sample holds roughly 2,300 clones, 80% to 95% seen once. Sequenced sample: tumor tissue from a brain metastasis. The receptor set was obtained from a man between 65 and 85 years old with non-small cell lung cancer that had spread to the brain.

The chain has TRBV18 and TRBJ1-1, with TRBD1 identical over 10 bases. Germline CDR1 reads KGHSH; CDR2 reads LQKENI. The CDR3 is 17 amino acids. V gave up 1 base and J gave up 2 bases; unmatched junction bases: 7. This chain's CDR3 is CASSPLRTGGSNTEAFF. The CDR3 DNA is TGTGCCAGCTCACCACTCAGGACAGGGGGATCTAACACTGAAGCTTTCTTT.

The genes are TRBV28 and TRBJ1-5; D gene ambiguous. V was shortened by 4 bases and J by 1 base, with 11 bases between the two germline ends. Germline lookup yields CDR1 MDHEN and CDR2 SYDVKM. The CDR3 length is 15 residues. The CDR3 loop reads CASSSLDSSNQPQHF. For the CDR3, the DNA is TGTGCCAGCAGTTCGTTGGACTCCAGCAATCAGCCCCAGCATTTT.

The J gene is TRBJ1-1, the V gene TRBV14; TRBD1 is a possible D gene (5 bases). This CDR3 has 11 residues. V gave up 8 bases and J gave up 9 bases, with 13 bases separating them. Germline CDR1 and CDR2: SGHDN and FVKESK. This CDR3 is CASGPWGKAFF. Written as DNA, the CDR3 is TGTGCCAGCGGCCCGTGGGGGAAAGCTTTCTTT.

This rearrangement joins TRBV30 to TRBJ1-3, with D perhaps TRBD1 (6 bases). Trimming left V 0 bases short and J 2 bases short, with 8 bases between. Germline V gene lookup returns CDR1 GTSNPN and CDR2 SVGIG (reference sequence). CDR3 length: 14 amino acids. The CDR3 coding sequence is TGTGCCTGGAGTGTCGGGACACCTGGAAACACCATATATTTT. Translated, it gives CAWSVGTPGNTIYF.